These T cell receptor beta chains were read from a single sample in a study of blood T cell repertoires in COVID-19. Data came from immunoSEQ multiplex PCR; TCRdb stores just in-frame clones and leaves some out. The table includes just over 90,000 clones, approximately 86% detected once. Sequenced input: peripheral blood. These receptors all stem from a woman at least 80 years old with acute or convalescent COVID-19. The CDR3 runs from the conserved cysteine through the conserved F or W. The D gene is left open where the match is weak. Clone sizes are given selectively: once, few, many, or a class where the clone is expanded.

j_call	v_call	d_call	clone_size	cdr3_aa	cdr3_nt
TRBJ1-1	TRBV5-4	TRBD1	.	CASSTNRGRLNTEAFF	TGTGCCAGCAGCACCAACAGGGGGCGGTTGAACACTGAAGCTTTCTTT
TRBJ2-7	TRBV6-5	TRBD1	once	CASKRDRGEGYEQYF	TGTGCCAGCAAAAGGGACAGGGGGGAAGGATACGAGCAGTACTTC
TRBJ2-1	TRBV4-1	TRBD2	.	CASSQVDASGGALYNEQFF	TGCGCCAGCAGCCAAGTAGACGCTAGCGGGGGGGCTTTGTACAATGAGCAGTTCTTC
TRBJ1-6	TRBV19	TRBD1	.	CASSEDRGQYNSPLHF	TGTGCCAGTAGTGAGGACAGGGGGCAGTATAATTCACCCCTCCACTTT
TRBJ2-7	TRBV6-5	.	.	CASRSRGLGEQYF	TGTGCCAGCAGATCCAGGGGTCTGGGTGAGCAGTACTTC
TRBJ2-7	TRBV27	TRBD2	.	CASSLVGLSKYEQYF	TGTGCCAGCAGTTTAGTGGGACTATCGAAATACGAGCAGTACTTC
TRBJ2-2	TRBV9	.	.	CASSQTLARGELFF	TGTGCCAGCAGCCAGACTCTAGCGAGGGGGGAGCTGTTTTTT
TRBJ1-2	TRBV19	TRBD1	.	CASSIPGTAYGYTF	TGTGCCAGTAGTATTCCCGGGACAGCATATGGCTACACCTTC
TRBJ2-1	TRBV7-6	.	.	CASSLALAGNEQFF	TGTGCCAGCAGCTTAGCTCTAGCAGGCAATGAGCAGTTCTTC
TRBJ2-7	TRBV5-1	.	.	CASSLAAGQWSYEQYF	TGCGCCAGCAGCTTGGCCGCAGGGCAGTGGTCCTACGAGCAGTACTTC
TRBJ2-3	TRBV5-1	.	.	CASSLSGLSDSENDSDTQYF	TGCGCCAGCAGCTTGAGTGGGCTGTCGGACTCAGAAAATGACTCAGATACGCAGTATTTT
TRBJ1-5	TRBV18	.	once	CASSPFRAREDQPQHF	TGTGCCAGCTCACCCTTCCGGGCAAGGGAGGATCAGCCCCAGCATTTT
TRBJ1-2	TRBV11-3	TRBD1	.	CASSLDPPAGGIGYTF	TGTGCCAGCAGCTTAGACCCACCGGCAGGGGGAATCGGCTACACCTTC
TRBJ1-5	TRBV25-1	.	.	CASRQAAGQPQHF	TGTGCCAGCAGGCAGGCAGCGGGGCAGCCCCAGCATTTT
TRBJ2-5	TRBV7-6	.	.	CASSFWGAETQYF	TGTGCCAGCAGCTTTTGGGGAGCAGAGACCCAGTACTTC
TRBJ1-4	TRBV5-1	.	once	CASSLDSNEKLFF	TGCGCCAGCAGCTTAGACAGCAATGAAAAACTGTTTTTT
TRBJ1-6	TRBV28	TRBD1	few	CASSPPGQLNSPLHF	TGTGCCAGCAGTCCCCCGGGACAGTTAAATTCACCCCTCCACTTT
TRBJ1-1	TRBV15	.	.	CATSKTGQFGVDTEAFF	TGTGCCACCAGCAAGACGGGCCAATTCGGGGTTGACACTGAAGCTTTCTTT
TRBJ2-3	TRBV24-1	.	.	CATSADITDTQYF	TGTGCCACCAGTGCCGACATCACAGATACGCAGTATTTT
TRBJ1-3	TRBV15	.	.	CATSKGAGNTIYF	TGTGCCACCAGCAAGGGGGCTGGAAACACCATATATTTT
TRBJ1-1	TRBV7-6	.	.	CASSLGGDEAFF	TGTGCCAGCAGCCTCGGAGGTGATGAAGCTTTCTTT
TRBJ2-7	TRBV28	.	.	CASRGTRRRDLYEQYF	TGTGCCAGCAGGGGGACCAGGCGGAGGGACCTCTACGAGCAGTACTTC
TRBJ2-5	TRBV7-9	TRBD2	.	CASSSGRSGRETQYF	TGTGCCAGCAGCTCCGGGAGGAGCGGGCGAGAGACCCAGTACTTC
TRBJ2-3	TRBV18	TRBD2	.	CASSPMGGATDTQYF	TGTGCCAGCTCACCCATGGGAGGGGCTACAGATACGCAGTATTTT
TRBJ1-4	TRBV5-1	.	once	CASSLVQASEKLFF	TGCGCCAGCAGCTTGGTTCAAGCATCAGAAAAACTGTTTTTT
TRBJ1-2	TRBV28	TRBD1	.	CASLGTGHPNYGYTF	TGTGCCAGCCTCGGGACAGGGCATCCTAACTATGGCTACACCTTC
TRBJ2-1	TRBV11-2	TRBD2	few	CASSPGTSGHIQTYNEQFF	TGTGCCAGCAGCCCCGGGACTAGCGGCCATATCCAAACCTACAATGAGCAGTTCTTC
TRBJ1-4	TRBV6-4	.	.	CASSAETYATNEKLFF	TGTGCCAGCAGTGCTGAGACTTATGCAACTAATGAAAAACTGTTTTTT
TRBJ2-2	TRBV24-1	TRBD2	.	CATSTPGLAGSWELFF	TGTGCCACCAGTACCCCGGGACTAGCGGGTTCGTGGGAGCTGTTTTTT
TRBJ1-5	TRBV5-1	.	.	CASSFRGQQGQPQHF	TGCGCCAGCAGCTTCCGTGGACAGCAGGGGCAGCCCCAGCATTTT
TRBJ1-2	TRBV5-1	TRBD1	.	CASSPGTEGYGYTF	TGCGCCAGCAGCCCAGGGACAGAGGGATATGGCTACACCTTC
TRBJ1-6	TRBV9	.	.	CASSAQDSLYNSPLHF	TGTGCCAGCAGCGCGCAGGACAGTCTCTATAATTCACCCCTCCACTTT
TRBJ1-5	TRBV5-1	.	.	CASSFEGYQPQHF	TGCGCCAGCAGCTTTGAGGGTTATCAGCCCCAGCATTTT
TRBJ1-4	TRBV19	TRBD1	.	CASSPYRGYNEKLFF	TGTGCCAGTAGTCCCTACAGGGGATATAATGAAAAACTGTTTTTT
TRBJ1-2	TRBV29-1	.	few	CSVEKQNYGYTF	TGCAGCGTTGAAAAACAGAACTATGGCTACACCTTC
TRBJ2-1	TRBV3-1/TRBV3-2	TRBD2	few	CASSQDQASGVGNEQFF	TGTGCCAGCAGCCAAGATCAGGCTAGCGGGGTAGGAAATGAGCAGTTCTTC
TRBJ2-1	TRBV4-1	.	.	CASSQGTTYNEQFF	TGCGCCAGCAGCCAAGGGACAACCTACAATGAGCAGTTCTTC
TRBJ1-2	TRBV7-8	TRBD1	.	CASSLRVARDRLRYGYTF	TGTGCCAGCAGCTTAAGGGTCGCTCGGGACAGACTACGGTATGGCTACACCTTC
TRBJ1-1	TRBV2	.	.	CASSELNTEAFF	TGTGCCAGCAGTGAATTAAACACTGAAGCTTTCTTT
TRBJ2-2	TRBV11-2	.	few	CASSPWGQGTGELFF	TGTGCCAGCAGCCCCTGGGGACAAGGGACCGGGGAGCTGTTTTTT
TRBJ2-1	TRBV4-1	TRBD2	.	CASSPGHGGGYNEQFF	TGCGCCAGCAGCCCCGGGCACGGGGGGGGGTACAATGAGCAGTTCTTC
TRBJ2-1	TRBV3-1/TRBV3-2	.	once	CASSQRYAGNEQFF	TGTGCCAGCAGCCAACGCTACGCAGGGAATGAGCAGTTCTTC
TRBJ1-6	TRBV2	.	.	CASQPSGGSSPLHF	TGTGCCAGCCAACCCAGCGGGGGTAGTTCACCCCTCCACTTT
TRBJ1-6	TRBV7-9	TRBD1	.	CASSSHPGQGRSPLHF	TGTGCCAGCAGCTCTCATCCGGGACAGGGACGTTCACCCCTCCACTTT
TRBJ1-2	TRBV11-1	.	.	CASRPLSDHYGYTF	TGTGCCAGCAGACCCCTCAGCGACCACTATGGCTACACCTTC
TRBJ2-5	TRBV21-1	.	.	CASSNQAGALQETQYF	TGTGCCAGCAGCAACCAAGCGGGGGCCTTGCAAGAGACCCAGTACTTC
TRBJ1-2	TRBV7-2	TRBD1	.	CASSAPVRDREYGYTF	TGTGCCAGCAGCGCCCCAGTGCGGGACAGGGAGTATGGCTACACCTTC
TRBJ1-2	TRBV7-2	.	.	CASSRGIPPSSFYGYTF	TGTGCCAGCAGCCGGGGGATTCCCCCTTCCTCTTTCTATGGCTACACCTTC
TRBJ2-7	TRBV10-3	TRBD1	few	CAITGTASYEQYF	TGTGCCATCACTGGGACAGCCTCCTACGAGCAGTACTTC
TRBJ1-1	TRBV6-2/TRBV6-3	.	.	CASSYPLGGGEIYNTEAFF	TGTGCCAGCAGTTACCCCCTCGGGGGGGGCGAGATTTATAACACTGAAGCTTTCTTT
TRBJ2-1	TRBV15	TRBD2	.	CATSRDAGAYNEQFF	TGTGCCACCAGCAGAGATGCGGGGGCCTACAATGAGCAGTTCTTC
TRBJ2-3	TRBV5-4	.	.	CASSQTDTQYF	TGTGCCAGCAGCCAAACAGATACGCAGTATTTT
TRBJ1-2	TRBV5-1	.	.	CASNPEGHYGYTF	TGCGCCAGCAACCCGGAGGGCCACTATGGCTACACCTTC